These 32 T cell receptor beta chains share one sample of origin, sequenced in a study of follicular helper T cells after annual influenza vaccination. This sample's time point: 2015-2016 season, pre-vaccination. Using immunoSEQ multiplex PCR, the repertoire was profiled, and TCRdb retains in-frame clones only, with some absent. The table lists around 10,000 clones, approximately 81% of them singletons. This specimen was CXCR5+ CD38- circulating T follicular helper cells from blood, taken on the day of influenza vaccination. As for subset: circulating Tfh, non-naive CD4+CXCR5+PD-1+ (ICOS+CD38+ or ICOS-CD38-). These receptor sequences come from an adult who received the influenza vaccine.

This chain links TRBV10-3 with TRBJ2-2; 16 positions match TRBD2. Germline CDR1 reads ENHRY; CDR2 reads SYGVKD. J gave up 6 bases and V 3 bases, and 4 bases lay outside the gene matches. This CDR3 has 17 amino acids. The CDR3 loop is CAISERGLAGGAGELFF. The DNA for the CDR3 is TGTGCCATCAGTGAAAGGGGACTAGCGGGAGGGGCCGGGGAGCTGTTTTTT.

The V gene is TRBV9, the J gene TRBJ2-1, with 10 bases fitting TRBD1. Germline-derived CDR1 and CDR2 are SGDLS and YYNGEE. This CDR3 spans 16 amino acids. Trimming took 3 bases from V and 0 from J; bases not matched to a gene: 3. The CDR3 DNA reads TGTGCCAGCAGCGAGGGACAGGGGAACTCCTACAATGAGCAGTTCTTC. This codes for CASSEGQGNSYNEQFF.

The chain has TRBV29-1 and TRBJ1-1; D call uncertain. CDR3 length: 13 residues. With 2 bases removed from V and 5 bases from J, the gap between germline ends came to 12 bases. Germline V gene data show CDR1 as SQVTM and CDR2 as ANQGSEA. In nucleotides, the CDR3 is TGCAGCGTTGAACGGGCAGAGGGTACTGAAGCTTTCTTT. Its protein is CSVERAEGTEAFF.

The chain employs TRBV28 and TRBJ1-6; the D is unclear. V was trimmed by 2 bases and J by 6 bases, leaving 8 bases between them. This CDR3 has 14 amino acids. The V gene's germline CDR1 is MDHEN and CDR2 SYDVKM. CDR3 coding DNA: TGTGCCAGCAGTTTACATTCGGGTAATTCACCCCTCCACTTT. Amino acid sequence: CASSLHSGNSPLHF.

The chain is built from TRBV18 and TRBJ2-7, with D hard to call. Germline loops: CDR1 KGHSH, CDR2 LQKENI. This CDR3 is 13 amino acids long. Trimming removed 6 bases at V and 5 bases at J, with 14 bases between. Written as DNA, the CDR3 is TGTGCCAGCTCCGTAAATCGGATGAACGAGCAGTACTTC. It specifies CASSVNRMNEQYF.

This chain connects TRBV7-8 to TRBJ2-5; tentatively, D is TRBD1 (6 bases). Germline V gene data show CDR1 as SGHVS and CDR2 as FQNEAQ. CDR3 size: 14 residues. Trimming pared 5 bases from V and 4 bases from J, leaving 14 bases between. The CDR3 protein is CASSPLGARETQYF. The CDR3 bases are TGTGCCAGCAGCCCATTGGGGGCTAGAGAGACCCAGTACTTC.

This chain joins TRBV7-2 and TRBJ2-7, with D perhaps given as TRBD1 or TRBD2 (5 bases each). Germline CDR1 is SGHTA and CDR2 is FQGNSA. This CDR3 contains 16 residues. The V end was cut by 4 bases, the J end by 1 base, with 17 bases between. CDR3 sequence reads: CASSSDRDVRSYEQYF. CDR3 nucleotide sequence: TGTGCCAGCAGCTCCGATCGGGACGTCCGATCCTACGAGCAGTACTTC.

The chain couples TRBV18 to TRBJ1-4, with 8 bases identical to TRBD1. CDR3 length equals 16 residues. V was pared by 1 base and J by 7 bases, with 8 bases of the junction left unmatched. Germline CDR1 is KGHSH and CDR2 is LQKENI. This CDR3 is CASSPLADRASEKLFF. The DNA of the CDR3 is TGTGCCAGCTCACCACTCGCGGACAGGGCGAGTGAAAAACTGTTTTTT.

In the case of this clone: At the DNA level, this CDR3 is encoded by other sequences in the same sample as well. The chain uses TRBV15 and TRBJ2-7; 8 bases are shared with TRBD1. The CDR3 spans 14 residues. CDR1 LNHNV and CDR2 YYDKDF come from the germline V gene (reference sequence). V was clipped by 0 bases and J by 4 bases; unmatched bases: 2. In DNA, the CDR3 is TGTGCCACCAGCAGAGACAGGGGGCTGTACGAGCAGTACTTC. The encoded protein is CATSRDRGLYEQYF.

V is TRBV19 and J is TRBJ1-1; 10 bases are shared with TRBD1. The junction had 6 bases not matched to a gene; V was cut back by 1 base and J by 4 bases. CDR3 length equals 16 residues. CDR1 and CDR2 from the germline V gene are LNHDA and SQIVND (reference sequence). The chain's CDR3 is CASSIVRTGGITEAFF. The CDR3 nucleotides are TGTGCCAGTAGTATAGTACGGACAGGGGGTATCACTGAAGCTTTCTTT.

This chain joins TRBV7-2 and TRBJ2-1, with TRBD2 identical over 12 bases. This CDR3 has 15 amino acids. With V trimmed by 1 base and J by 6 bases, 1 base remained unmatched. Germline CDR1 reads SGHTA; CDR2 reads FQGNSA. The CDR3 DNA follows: TGTGCCAGCAGCTTAGGGACTAGCGGGGCCAATGAGCAGTTCTTC. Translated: CASSLGTSGANEQFF.

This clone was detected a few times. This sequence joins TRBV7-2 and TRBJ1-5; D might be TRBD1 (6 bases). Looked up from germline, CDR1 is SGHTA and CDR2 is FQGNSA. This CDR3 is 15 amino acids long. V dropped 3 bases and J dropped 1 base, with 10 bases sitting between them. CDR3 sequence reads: CASSFQGSSNQPQHF. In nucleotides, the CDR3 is TGTGCCAGCAGCTTTCAGGGGTCAAGCAATCAGCCCCAGCATTTT.

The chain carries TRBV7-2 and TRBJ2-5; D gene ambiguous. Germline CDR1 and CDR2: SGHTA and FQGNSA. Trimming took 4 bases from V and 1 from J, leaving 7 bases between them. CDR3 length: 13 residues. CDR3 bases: TGTGCCAGCAGCTCTGGTCCCCAAGAGACCCAGTACTTC. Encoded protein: CASSSGPQETQYF.

The CDR3 loop is CASSRDFSSGNTIYF. CDR3 coding DNA: TGTGCCAGCAGTCGGGACTTTAGCTCTGGAAACACCATATATTTT. V usage is TRBV28 and J usage is TRBJ1-3, with TRBD1 as a possible D gene (5 bases). The germline V gene encodes CDR1 MDHEN and CDR2 SYDVKM. The CDR3 has 15 amino acids. Trimming removed 5 bases at V and 0 bases at J, with 11 bases between.

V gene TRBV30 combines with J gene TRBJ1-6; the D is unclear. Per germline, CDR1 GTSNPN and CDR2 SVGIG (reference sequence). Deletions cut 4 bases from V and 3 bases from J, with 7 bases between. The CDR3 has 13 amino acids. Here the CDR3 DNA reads TGTGCCTGGAAGCCGAACTATAATTCACCCCTCCACTTT. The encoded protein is CAWKPNYNSPLHF.

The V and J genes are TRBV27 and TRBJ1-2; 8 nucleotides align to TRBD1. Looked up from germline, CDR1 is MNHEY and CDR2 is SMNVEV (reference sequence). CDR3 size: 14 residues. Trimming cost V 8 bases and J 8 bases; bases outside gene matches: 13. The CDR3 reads CASAPDRGFSGYTF. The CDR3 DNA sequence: TGTGCCAGCGCTCCTGACAGGGGTTTTAGCGGCTACACCTTC.

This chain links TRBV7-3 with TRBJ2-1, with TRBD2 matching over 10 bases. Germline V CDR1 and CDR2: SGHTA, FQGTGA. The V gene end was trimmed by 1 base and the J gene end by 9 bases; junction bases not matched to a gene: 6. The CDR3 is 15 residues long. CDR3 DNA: TGTGCCAGCAGCTTAAGAGCGGGGGGGCCTGGTGAGCAGTTCTTC. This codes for CASSLRAGGPGEQFF.

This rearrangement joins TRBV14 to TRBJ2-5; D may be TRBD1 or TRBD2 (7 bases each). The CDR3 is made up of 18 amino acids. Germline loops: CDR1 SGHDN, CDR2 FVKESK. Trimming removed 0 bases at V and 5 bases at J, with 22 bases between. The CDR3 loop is CASSQDSREGARRETQYF. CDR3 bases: TGTGCCAGCAGCCAAGATAGCAGGGAGGGGGCTAGGCGGGAGACCCAGTACTTC.

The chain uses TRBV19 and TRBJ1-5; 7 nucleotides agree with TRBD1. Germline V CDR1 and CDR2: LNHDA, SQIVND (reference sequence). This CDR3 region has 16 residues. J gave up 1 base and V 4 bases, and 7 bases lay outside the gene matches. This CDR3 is CASSTVGQASNQPQHF. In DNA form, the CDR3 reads TGTGCCAGTAGTACGGTCGGACAGGCGAGCAATCAGCCCCAGCATTTT.

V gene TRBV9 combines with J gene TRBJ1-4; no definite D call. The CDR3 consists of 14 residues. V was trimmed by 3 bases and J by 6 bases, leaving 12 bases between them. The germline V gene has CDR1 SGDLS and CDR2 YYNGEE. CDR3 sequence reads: CASSGHSWDEKLFF. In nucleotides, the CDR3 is TGTGCCAGCAGCGGGCATAGTTGGGATGAAAAACTGTTTTTT.

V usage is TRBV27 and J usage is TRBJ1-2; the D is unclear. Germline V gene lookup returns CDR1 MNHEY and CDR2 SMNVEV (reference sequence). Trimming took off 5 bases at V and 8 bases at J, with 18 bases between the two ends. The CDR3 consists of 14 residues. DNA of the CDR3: TGTGCCAGCAGTGCCCGGGTGGTGGCTGGCGGCTACACCTTC. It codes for CASSARVVAGGYTF.

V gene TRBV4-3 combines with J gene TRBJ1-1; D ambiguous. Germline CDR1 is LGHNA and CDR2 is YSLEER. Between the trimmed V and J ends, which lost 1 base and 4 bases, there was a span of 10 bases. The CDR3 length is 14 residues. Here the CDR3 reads CASSQVRHGTEAFF. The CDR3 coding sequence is TGCGCCAGCAGCCAAGTTCGTCACGGCACTGAAGCTTTCTTT.

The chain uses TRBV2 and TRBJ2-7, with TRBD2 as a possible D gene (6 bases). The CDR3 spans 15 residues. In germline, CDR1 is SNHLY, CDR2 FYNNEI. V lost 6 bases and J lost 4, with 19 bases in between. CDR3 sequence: CASSAGLVSSYEQYF. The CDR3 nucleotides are TGTGCCAGCAGCGCGGGACTCGTCTCCTCTTACGAGCAGTACTTC. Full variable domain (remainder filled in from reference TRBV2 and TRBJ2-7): EPEVTQTPSHQVTQMGQEVILRCVPISNHLYFYWYRQILGQKVEFLVSFYNNEISEKSEIFDDQFSVERPDGSNFTLKIRSTKLEDSAMYFCASSAGLVSSYEQYFGPGTRLTVT.

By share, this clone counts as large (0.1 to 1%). The CDR3 loop is CASREGENTEAFF. CDR3 DNA: TGCGCCAGCAGGGAAGGGGAGAACACTGAAGCTTTCTTT. The V call is TRBV5-1, the J call TRBJ1-1, with D tentatively TRBD1 (5 bases). The CDR3 covers 13 residues. Germline V gene sequence: CDR1 SGHRS, CDR2 YFSETQ. Trimming shortened V by 5 bases and J by 1 base, and 9 bases separated the two germline ends.

The CDR3 is CASTGTSGFREQYF. In DNA form, the CDR3 reads TGTGCCAGCACCGGGACTAGCGGGTTTCGGGAGCAGTACTTC. This chain joins TRBV6-5 and TRBJ2-7; 12 bases are shared with TRBD2. The CDR3 is 14 residues long. The J segment lost 7 bases and the V segment lost 7 bases, leaving 8 bases of the junction unmatched. Germline V gives CDR1 MNHEY, CDR2 SVGAGI.

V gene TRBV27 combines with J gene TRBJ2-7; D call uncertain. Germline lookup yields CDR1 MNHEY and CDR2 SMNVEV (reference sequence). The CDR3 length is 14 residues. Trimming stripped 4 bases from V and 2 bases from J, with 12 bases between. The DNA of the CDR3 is TGTGCCAGCAGTTCCCTGACTGGTACCTACGAGCAGTACTTC. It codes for CASSSLTGTYEQYF.

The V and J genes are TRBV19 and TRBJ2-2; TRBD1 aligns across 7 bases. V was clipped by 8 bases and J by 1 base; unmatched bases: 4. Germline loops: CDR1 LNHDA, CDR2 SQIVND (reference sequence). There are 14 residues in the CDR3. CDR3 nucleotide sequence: TGTGCCAGTTGGGACAGCAGGAACACCGGGGAGCTGTTTTTT. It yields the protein CASWDSRNTGELFF.

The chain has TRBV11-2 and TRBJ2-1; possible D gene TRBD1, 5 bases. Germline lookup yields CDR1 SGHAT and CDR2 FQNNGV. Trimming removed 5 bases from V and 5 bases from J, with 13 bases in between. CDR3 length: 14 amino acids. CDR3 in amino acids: CASSPQTVDNEQFF. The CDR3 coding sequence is TGTGCCAGCAGCCCCCAGACAGTAGACAATGAGCAGTTCTTC. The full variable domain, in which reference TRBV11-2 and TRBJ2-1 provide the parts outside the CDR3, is EAGVAQSPRYKIIEKRQSVAFWCNPISGHATLYWYQQILGQGPKLLIQFQNNGVVDDSQLPKDRFSAERLKGVDSTLKIQPAKLEDSAVYLCASSPQTVDNEQFFGPGTRLTVL.

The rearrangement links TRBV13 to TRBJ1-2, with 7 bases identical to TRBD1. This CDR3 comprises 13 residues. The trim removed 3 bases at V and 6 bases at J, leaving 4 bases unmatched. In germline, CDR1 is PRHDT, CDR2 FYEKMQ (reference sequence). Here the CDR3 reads CASSFKGADGYTF. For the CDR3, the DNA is TGTGCCAGCAGCTTCAAGGGGGCAGATGGCTACACCTTC.

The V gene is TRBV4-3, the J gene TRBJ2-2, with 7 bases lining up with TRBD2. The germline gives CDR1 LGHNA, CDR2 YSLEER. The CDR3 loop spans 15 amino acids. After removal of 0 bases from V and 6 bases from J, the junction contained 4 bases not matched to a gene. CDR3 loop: CASSQEPGRAGELFF. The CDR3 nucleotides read TGCGCCAGCAGCCAAGAGCCGGGGAGGGCCGGGGAGCTGTTTTTT.

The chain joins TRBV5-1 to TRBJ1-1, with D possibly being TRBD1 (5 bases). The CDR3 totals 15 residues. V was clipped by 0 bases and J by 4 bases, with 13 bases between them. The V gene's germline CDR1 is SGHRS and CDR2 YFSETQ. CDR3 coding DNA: TGCGCCAGCAGCTTGGCCGAGACAGCTGGCACTGAAGCTTTCTTT. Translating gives CASSLAETAGTEAFF.

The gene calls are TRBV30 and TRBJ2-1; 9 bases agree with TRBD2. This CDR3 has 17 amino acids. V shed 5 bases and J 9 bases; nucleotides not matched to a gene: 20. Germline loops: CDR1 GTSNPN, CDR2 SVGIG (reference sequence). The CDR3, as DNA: TGTGCCTGGTCCGGGACGGCCAGAGCGGGAGGTCGGGTTGAGCAGTTCTTC. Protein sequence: CAWSGTARAGGRVEQFF.